Each of the 15 T cell receptor beta chains below was sequenced from the same sample in a study of cytomegalovirus exposure and HLA in healthy donors (dated by TCRdb to 2015 to 2018). The library was made by the immunoSEQ multiplex PCR assay. For the multiplex PCR, a mixture combining 60 forward primers for TCR Vbeta segments and 13 reverse primers for TCR Jbeta segments was used. TCRdb provides this immuneACCESS table in a form limited to in-frame rearrangements. Some clones are lacking; in checked studies, under half of them reflect an unresolved V gene, and why the rest are absent is not known. The sample data list tens of thousands of clones, and around 77% of these were observed just once. Around 3.4% of the sample is in the top ten clones. Sequenced sample: PBMCs. These receptors all come from a man aged 30 to 39 in good health and CMV-seronegative.

V and J are TRBV2 and TRBJ2-3, with TRBD2 matching 10 bases. The CDR3 spans 16 residues. The junction had 8 bases not matched to a gene; V was cut back by 6 bases and J by 2 bases. Germline CDR1 SNHLY, CDR2 FYNNEI. CDR3 sequence reads: CASRASSGRFTDTQYF. The DNA of the CDR3 is TGTGCCAGCAGAGCATCTAGCGGGAGATTCACAGATACGCAGTATTTT.

This chain connects TRBV18 to TRBJ1-5; TRBD1 might be the D (6 bases). The CDR3 has 14 residues. The V end lost 3 bases, the J end lost 1 base, and 7 bases lay between the germline ends. In germline, CDR1 is KGHSH, CDR2 LQKENI. The CDR3 loop reads CASSPGQSNQPQHF. The CDR3 nucleotides are TGTGCCAGCTCACCTGGACAGAGCAATCAGCCCCAGCATTTT.

The gene calls are TRBV2 and TRBJ2-7, with D tentatively TRBD1 (6 bases). This CDR3 spans 15 amino acids. Trimming shortened V by 6 bases and J by 0 bases, and 15 bases separated the two germline ends. Per the germline V gene, CDR1 is SNHLY and CDR2 is FYNNEI. CDR3 sequence: CASRQGQGSSYEQYF. The CDR3 bases are TGTGCCAGCAGGCAGGGGCAGGGCAGCTCCTACGAGCAGTACTTC.

A single count supports this clone. This chain uses TRBV9 with TRBJ2-3, with 7 nucleotides matching TRBD1. V gave up 0 bases and J gave up 4 bases; unmatched junction bases: 5. From germline, CDR1 is SGDLS and CDR2 YYNGEE. CDR3 length: 15 amino acids. This CDR3 reads CASSVGTGDADTQYF. The CDR3, as DNA: TGTGCCAGCAGCGTAGGTACAGGGGACGCAGATACGCAGTATTTT. Variable domain in full (rest from reference TRBV9 and TRBJ2-3): DSGVTQTPKHLITATGQRVTLRCSPRSGDLSVYWYQQSLDQGLQFLIQYYNGEERAKGNILERFSAQQFPDLHSELNLSSLELGDSALYFCASSVGTGDADTQYFGPGTRLTVL.

About this clone itself: The sample has other DNA sequences that encode this CDR3 too. The chain is built from TRBV6-1 and TRBJ1-5; the match to TRBD1 covers 9 bases. The length of the CDR3 is 13 residues. CDR1 and CDR2 from the germline V gene are MNHNS and SASEGT. V shed 8 bases, J shed 5 bases, and the junction held 4 bases outside the gene matches. The CDR3 sequence: CASGRQGDQPQHF. The CDR3 nucleotides are TGTGCCAGCGGCCGACAGGGGGATCAGCCCCAGCATTTT.

This clone has only one observation. This CDR3 is CASSWAGQRAGYTF. The CDR3 DNA is TGTGCCAGCAGTTGGGCGGGACAGAGGGCTGGCTACACCTTC. The chain has TRBV27 and TRBJ1-2; 7 nucleotides align to TRBD1. Germline-derived CDR1 and CDR2 are MNHEY and SMNVEV (reference sequence). This CDR3 is 14 amino acids long. The J segment lost 7 bases and the V segment lost 4 bases, leaving 9 bases of the junction unmatched.

This clone has just one count. The rearrangement links TRBV10-3 to TRBJ2-1; D possibly corresponds to TRBD2 (5 bases). CDR3 length: 13 residues. Germline CDR1 and CDR2: ENHRY and SYGVKD. Trimming removed 4 bases from V and 8 bases from J, with 12 bases in between. CDR3 in DNA: TGTGCCATCAGTGTAATTGTCGGGGATGAGCAGTTCTTC. It yields the protein CAISVIVGDEQFF.

This clone was counted a single time. V usage is TRBV7-9 and J usage is TRBJ1-2; 9 bases map to TRBD1. The germline V gene has CDR1 SEHNR and CDR2 FQNEAQ (reference sequence). The length of the CDR3 is 14 residues. The junction had 5 bases not matched to a gene; V was cut back by 1 base and J by 8 bases. The CDR3 DNA is TGTGCCAGCAGCTTAGTGGGGACAGGGATAGGCTACACCTTC. Its translation: CASSLVGTGIGYTF.

The rearrangement joins TRBV7-2 to TRBJ2-4; the D is unclear. This CDR3 region has 12 residues. Trimming removed 6 bases from V and 2 bases from J, with 5 bases in between. Germline values: CDR1 SGHTA, CDR2 FQGNSA. The CDR3 nucleotides are TGTGCCAGCAGTCAAACCAAAAACATTCAGTACTTC. Its translation: CASSQTKNIQYF.

V is TRBV7-2 and J is TRBJ1-2; D not certain. CDR3 length: 11 residues. V was shortened by 2 bases and J by 8 bases, with 6 bases between the two germline ends. In germline, CDR1 is SGHTA, CDR2 FQGNSA. The CDR3 nucleotides read TGTGCCAGCAGCTTATCGAGCGGCTACACCTTC. Its translation is CASSLSSGYTF.

The chain couples TRBV19 to TRBJ2-7; perhaps TRBD2 as D (5 bases). Germline V gene sequence: CDR1 LNHDA, CDR2 SQIVND (reference sequence). V gave up 3 bases and J gave up 2 bases, with 11 bases separating them. CDR3 length: 14 residues. CDR3 in DNA: TGTGCCAGTAGTATCAGCGGCCTAGCCTACGAGCAGTACTTC. It translates to CASSISGLAYEQYF.

This clone was picked up one time. V usage is TRBV7-8 and J usage is TRBJ2-3; 9 bases line up with TRBD1. Losses at the gene ends were 1 base for V and 2 bases for J; bases not matched to a gene: 4. The CDR3 loop spans 16 amino acids. Germline CDR1 SGHVS, CDR2 FQNEAQ. CDR3 sequence reads: CASSLVRTGVTDTQYF. The CDR3 region has the DNA TGTGCCAGCAGCTTAGTACGGACAGGGGTCACAGATACGCAGTATTTT.

This chain connects TRBV1 to TRBJ2-1; the table calls TRBD2, which could not be checked here. TRBV1 is termed a pseudogene. The CDR3 spans 19 residues. In DNA form, the CDR3 reads TGCACCAGCAGCCCCCTTAAGCGCGGGGCGGGGGGGCCGGGAAATGAGCAGTTCTTC. Amino acids: CTSSPLKRGAGGPGNEQFF.

In nucleotides, the CDR3 is TGTGCCAGCAGTGTTCGAGCAGGGGGAACTGAAGCTTTCTTT. Translating gives CASSVRAGGTEAFF. This chain uses TRBV6-1 with TRBJ1-1; 7 nucleotides match TRBD1. This CDR3 is built from 14 residues. Germline lookup yields CDR1 MNHNS and CDR2 SASEGT. The V segment lost 4 bases and the J segment 5 bases; nucleotides outside the gene matches: 7.

This clone was detected a few times. The chain couples TRBV5-6 to TRBJ2-3; 10 nucleotides align to TRBD2. The CDR3 consists of 16 residues. J gave up 2 bases and V 3 bases, and 6 bases lay outside the gene matches. Germline assignment: CDR1 SGHDT and CDR2 YYEEEE. The DNA for the CDR3 is TGTGCCAGCAGCTATCTAGCGGGGGACACCACAGATACGCAGTATTTT. This translates into CASSYLAGDTTDTQYF.